A selection of T cell receptor beta chains follows, all from one sample in a study of cytomegalovirus exposure and HLA in healthy donors. Some clones are missing from TCRdb's copy, which holds only in-frame ones; the method was immunoSEQ multiplex PCR. The data contain some 170,000 clones, around 88% of them singletons. Sequencing was carried out using PBMCs. These receptors originate from a woman younger than 35 in good health and CMV-seronegative. Each CDR3 is given with its conserved first and last residue. The order of the fields is D gene, V gene, J gene, clone size, CDR3 DNA, CDR3 protein. The D gene is left open where the match is weak. Size values are once, few and many counts, or a class for expanded clones, and some rows have none.

>TRBD2|TRBV4-3|TRBJ2-5|-
TGCGCCAGCAGCCAAGAGGGGACTACCTTAGAGACCCAGTACTTC
CASSQEGTTLETQYF
>TRBD1|TRBV27|TRBJ2-7|-
TGTGCCAGCAGTTTGGGGACAGGGGGCGAGCAGTACTTC
CASSLGTGGEQYF
>-|TRBV4-1|TRBJ2-1|-
TGCGCCAGCAGCCAAGGGGGCTATGGGTACAATGAGCAGTTCTTC
CASSQGGYGYNEQFF
>-|TRBV6-4|TRBJ1-5|-
TGTGCCAGCAGTGTTTGGCCCGATAGCAATCAGCCCCAGCATTTT
CASSVWPDSNQPQHF
>-|TRBV7-6|TRBJ2-2|-
TGTGCCAGCGTGGGGGGGCCATACACCGGGGAGCTGTTTTTT
CASVGGPYTGELFF
>-|TRBV11-2|TRBJ2-5|-
TGTGCCAGCAGCTTGATGGCAGTCCAAGAGACCCAGTACTTC
CASSLMAVQETQYF
>-|TRBV5-1|TRBJ2-7|-
TGCGCCAGCAGCTTTTCCCGCGGCTACGAGCAGTACTTC
CASSFSRGYEQYF
>TRBD1|TRBV7-2|TRBJ2-5|-
TGTGCCAGCAGCCCCCGACAGGGGACCCAAGAGACCCAGTACTTC
CASSPRQGTQETQYF
>-|TRBV5-8|TRBJ1-2|once
TGTGCCAGCAGCTACAGGGATTATGGCTACACCTTC
CASSYRDYGYTF
>-|TRBV27|TRBJ1-5|-
TGTGCCAGCACCCTGAATGGAGGTAACCAGCCCCAGCATTTT
CASTLNGGNQPQHF
>-|TRBV5-4|TRBJ1-1|-
TGTGCCAGCAGCTTGGAACAGGGATTTTCCTCGAACACTGAAGCTTTCTTT
CASSLEQGFSSNTEAFF
>TRBD2|TRBV27|TRBJ2-2|-
TGTGCCAGCAGTTTATCGTACACTAGCGGGACCGGGGAGCTGTTTTTT
CASSLSYTSGTGELFF
>TRBD1|TRBV7-9|TRBJ2-5|-
TGTGCCAGCAGCCCGATTCAGGGGGCTGCAGAGACCCAGTACTTC
CASSPIQGAAETQYF
>-|TRBV5-8|TRBJ2-3|-
TGTGCCAGCAGCCGCGGGAATGTTCCAGATACGCAGTATTTT
CASSRGNVPDTQYF
>TRBD2|TRBV5-1|TRBJ2-7|-
TGCGCCAGCAGCTCGGGGGGACCGACAGCCTACGAGCAGTACTTC
CASSSGGPTAYEQYF
>-|TRBV5-1|TRBJ1-4|-
TGCGCCAGCAGCTTGGAGACAGCCTCCCCCAATGAAAAACTGTTTTTT
CASSLETASPNEKLFF
>-|TRBV5-4|TRBJ2-7|few
TGTGCCAGCAGCTTCCGGACAGTCGGTACCTACGAGCAGTACTTC
CASSFRTVGTYEQYF
>TRBD1|TRBV27|TRBJ2-4|-
TGTGCCAGCAGTACCACAGGGGGACCCAAAAACATTCAGTACTTC
CASSTTGGPKNIQYF
>TRBD1|TRBV2|TRBJ2-4|-
TGTGCCAGCAGCTCCAGGGGGCGCGGCAAAAACATTCAGTACTTC
CASSSRGRGKNIQYF
>TRBD1|TRBV15|TRBJ1-2|-
TGTGCCACCAGCCGACGGGACAGGGGGCTTTGGGGGTCTGGCTACACCTTC
CATSRRDRGLWGSGYTF
>TRBD2|TRBV7-9|TRBJ2-4|-
TGTGCCAGCAGCCCAGGGACTAGCGGGAGGATGCAAAACATTCAGTACTTC
CASSPGTSGRMQNIQYF
>TRBD1|TRBV19|TRBJ1-4|-
TGTGCCAGTAGTGGACAGGGTGTTGAAAAACTGTTTTTT
CASSGQGVEKLFF
>-|TRBV19|TRBJ2-2|medium-sized
TGTGCCAGTAGTGCTCAGGTCTCCGGCGGGGAGCTGTTTTTT
CASSAQVSGGELFF
>TRBD1|TRBV6-5|TRBJ1-2|-
TGTGCCAGCAGATGGACAGGGAACTATGGCTACACCTTC
CASRWTGNYGYTF